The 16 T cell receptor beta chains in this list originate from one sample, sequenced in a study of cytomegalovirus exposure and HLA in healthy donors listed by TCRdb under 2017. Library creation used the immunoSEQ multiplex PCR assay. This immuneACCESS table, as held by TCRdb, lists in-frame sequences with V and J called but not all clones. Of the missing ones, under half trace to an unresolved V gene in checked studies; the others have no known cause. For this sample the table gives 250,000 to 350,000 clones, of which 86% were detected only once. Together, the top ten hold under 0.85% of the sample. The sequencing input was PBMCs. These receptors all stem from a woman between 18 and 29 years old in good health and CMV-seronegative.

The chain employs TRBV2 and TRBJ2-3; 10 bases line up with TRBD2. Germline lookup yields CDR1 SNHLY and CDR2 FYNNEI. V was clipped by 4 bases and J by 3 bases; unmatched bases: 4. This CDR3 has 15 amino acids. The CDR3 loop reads CASSGTSGLTDTQYF. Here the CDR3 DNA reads TGTGCCAGCAGTGGGACTAGCGGATTGACAGATACGCAGTATTTT. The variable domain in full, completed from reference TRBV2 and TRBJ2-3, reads EPEVTQTPSHQVTQMGQEVILRCVPISNHLYFYWYRQILGQKVEFLVSFYNNEISEKSEIFDDQFSVERPDGSNFTLKIRSTKLEDSAMYFCASSGTSGLTDTQYFGPGTRLTVL.

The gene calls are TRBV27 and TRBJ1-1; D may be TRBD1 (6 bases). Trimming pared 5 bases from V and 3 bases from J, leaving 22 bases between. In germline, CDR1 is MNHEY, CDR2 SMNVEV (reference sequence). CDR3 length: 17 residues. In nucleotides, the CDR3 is TGTGCCAGCAGTACAGGAGCCGGGGGGCTATTACACACTGAAGCTTTCTTT. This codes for CASSTGAGGLLHTEAFF.

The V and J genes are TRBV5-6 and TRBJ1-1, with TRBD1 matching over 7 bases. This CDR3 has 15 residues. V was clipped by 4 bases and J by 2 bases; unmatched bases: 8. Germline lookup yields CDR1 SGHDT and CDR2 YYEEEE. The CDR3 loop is CASSPMDRRNTEAFF. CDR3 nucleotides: TGTGCCAGCAGCCCGATGGACAGGCGCAACACTGAAGCTTTCTTT.

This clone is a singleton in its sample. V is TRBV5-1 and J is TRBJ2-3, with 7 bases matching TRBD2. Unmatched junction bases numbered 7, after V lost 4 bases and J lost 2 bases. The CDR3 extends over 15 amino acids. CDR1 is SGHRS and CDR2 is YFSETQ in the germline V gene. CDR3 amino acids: CASSDLADNTDTQYF. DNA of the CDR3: TGCGCCAGCAGCGATCTAGCGGATAACACAGATACGCAGTATTTT.

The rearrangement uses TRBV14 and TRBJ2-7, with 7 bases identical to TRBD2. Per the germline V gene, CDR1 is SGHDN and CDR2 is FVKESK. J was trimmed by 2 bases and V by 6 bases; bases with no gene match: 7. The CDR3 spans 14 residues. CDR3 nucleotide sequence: TGTGCCAGCAGGGGGGGGACGGCAACCTACGAGCAGTACTTC. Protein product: CASRGGTATYEQYF. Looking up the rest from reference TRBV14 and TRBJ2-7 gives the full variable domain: EAGVTQFPSHSVIEKGQTVTLRCDPISGHDNLYWYRRVMGKEIKFLLHFVKESKQDESGMPNNRFLAERTGGTYSTLKVQPAELEDSGVYFCASRGGTATYEQYFGPGTRLTVT.

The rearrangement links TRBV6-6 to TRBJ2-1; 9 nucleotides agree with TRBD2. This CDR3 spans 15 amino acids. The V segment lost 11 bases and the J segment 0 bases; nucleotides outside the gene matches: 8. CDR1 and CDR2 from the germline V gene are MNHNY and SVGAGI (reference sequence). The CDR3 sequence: CAAQARGGSYNEQFF. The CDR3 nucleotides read TGTGCCGCTCAGGCGCGGGGGGGCTCCTACAATGAGCAGTTCTTC.

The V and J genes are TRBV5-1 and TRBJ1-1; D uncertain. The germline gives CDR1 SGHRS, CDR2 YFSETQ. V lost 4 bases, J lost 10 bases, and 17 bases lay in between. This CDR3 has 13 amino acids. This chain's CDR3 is CASSPRRGRGAFF. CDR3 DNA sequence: TGCGCCAGCAGCCCGAGACGAGGTCGGGGAGCTTTCTTT.

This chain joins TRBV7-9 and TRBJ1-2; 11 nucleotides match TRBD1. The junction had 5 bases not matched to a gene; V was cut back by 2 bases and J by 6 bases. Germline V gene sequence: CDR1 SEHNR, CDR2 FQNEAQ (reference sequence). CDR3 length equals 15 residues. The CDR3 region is CASSLRDRGSNGYTF. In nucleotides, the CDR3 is TGTGCCAGCAGCTTACGGGACAGGGGGAGTAATGGCTACACCTTC.

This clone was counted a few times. The CDR3 loop is CASSPGRQGNEQFF. In DNA, the CDR3 is TGTGCCAGCTCACCAGGACGACAGGGTAATGAGCAGTTCTTC. V gene TRBV18 combines with J gene TRBJ2-1; 7 bases map to TRBD1. Germline values: CDR1 KGHSH, CDR2 LQKENI. The J segment lost 7 bases and the V segment lost 2 bases, leaving 5 bases of the junction unmatched. The CDR3 loop spans 14 amino acids.

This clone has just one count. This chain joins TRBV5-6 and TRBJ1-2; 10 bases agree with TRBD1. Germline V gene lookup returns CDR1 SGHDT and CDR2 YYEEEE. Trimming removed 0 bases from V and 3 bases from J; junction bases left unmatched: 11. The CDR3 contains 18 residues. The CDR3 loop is CASSLEGTGASGYYGYTF. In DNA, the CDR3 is TGTGCCAGCAGCTTGGAAGGGACAGGGGCCTCCGGCTACTATGGCTACACCTTC.

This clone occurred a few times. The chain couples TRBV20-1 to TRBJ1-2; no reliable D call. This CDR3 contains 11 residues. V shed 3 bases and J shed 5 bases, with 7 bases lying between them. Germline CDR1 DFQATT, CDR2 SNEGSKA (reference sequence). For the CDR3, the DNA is TGCAGTGCTAGCCCCTCGTATGGCTACACCTTC. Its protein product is CSASPSYGYTF.

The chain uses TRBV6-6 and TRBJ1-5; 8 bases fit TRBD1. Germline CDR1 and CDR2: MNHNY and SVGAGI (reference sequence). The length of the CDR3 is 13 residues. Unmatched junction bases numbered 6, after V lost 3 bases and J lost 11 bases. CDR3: CASSYAGGNSQHF. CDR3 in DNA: TGTGCCAGCAGTTATGCAGGGGGCAACTCCCAGCATTTT.

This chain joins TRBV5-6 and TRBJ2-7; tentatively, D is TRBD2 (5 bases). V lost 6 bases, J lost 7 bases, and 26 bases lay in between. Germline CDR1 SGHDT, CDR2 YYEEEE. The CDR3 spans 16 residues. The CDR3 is CASTPKRWARGGEQYF. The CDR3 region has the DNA TGTGCCAGCACCCCCAAGCGGTGGGCTCGGGGTGGGGAGCAGTACTTC.

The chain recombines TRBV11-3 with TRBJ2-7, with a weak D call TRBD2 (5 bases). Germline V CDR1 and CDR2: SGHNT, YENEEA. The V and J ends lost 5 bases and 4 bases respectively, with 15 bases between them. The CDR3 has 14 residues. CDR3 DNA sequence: TGTGCCAGCAGCCAGTCGGGATCGACTTACGAGCAGTACTTC. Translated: CASSQSGSTYEQYF.

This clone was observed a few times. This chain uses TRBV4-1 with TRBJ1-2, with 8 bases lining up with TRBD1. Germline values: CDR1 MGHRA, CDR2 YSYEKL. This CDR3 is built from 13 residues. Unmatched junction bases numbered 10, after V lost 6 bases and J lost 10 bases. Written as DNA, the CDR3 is TGCGCCAGCAGGCCCACAGGGGGGCCGGACTACACCTTC. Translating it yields CASRPTGGPDYTF.

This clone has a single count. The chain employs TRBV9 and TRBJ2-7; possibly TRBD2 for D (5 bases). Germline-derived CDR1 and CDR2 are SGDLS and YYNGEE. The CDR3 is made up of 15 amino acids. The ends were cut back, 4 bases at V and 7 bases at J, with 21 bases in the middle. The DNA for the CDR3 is TGTGCCAGCAGCCCTAGGGCTCTCTGGTGGGAGGAGCAGTACTTC. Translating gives CASSPRALWWEEQYF.